This TCR beta chain was observed in a study of Graves' ophthalmopathy and Graves' hyperthyroidism. Germline V gives CDR1 MDHEN, CDR2 SYDVKM. The CDR3 length is 13 residues. Trimming cost V 3 bases and J 6 bases, with 8 bases left between them. In its sample, this clonotype was seen many times. Its antigen remains unknown. Notes on the study in general: Ophthalmopathy and stable hyperthyroidism were discriminated by a 13-signature model, with over 85% sensitivity and 81.08% specificity.

Using RNA transcripts, the TCR beta CDR3 regions were amplified. Second-round multiplex PCR came after a first-round RT-PCR that employed HTBI primers. Via MiXCR, TCRdb re-called the multiplex PCR reads, giving one row per CDR3 protein. The sample yields approximately 160,000 distinct CDR3 sequences, approximately 40% seen once. The source is a woman between 40 and 55 years old with Graves' ophthalmopathy. The sequencing sample was made of peripheral blood. The chain uses TRBV28 and TRBJ2-2, with a tentative D call TRBD1 (5 bases). The CDR3 DNA follows: TGTGCCAGCAGTTTGAGACAGCCCGGGGAGCTGTTTTTT. Protein product: CASSLRQPGELFF.